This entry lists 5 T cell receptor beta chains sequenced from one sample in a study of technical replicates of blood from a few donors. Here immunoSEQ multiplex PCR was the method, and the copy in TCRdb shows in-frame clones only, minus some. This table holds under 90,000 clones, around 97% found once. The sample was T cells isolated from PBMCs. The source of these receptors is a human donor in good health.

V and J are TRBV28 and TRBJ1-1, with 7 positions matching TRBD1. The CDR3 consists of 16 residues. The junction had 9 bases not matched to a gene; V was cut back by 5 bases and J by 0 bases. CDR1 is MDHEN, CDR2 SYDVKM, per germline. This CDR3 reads CASSPMGQNMNTEAFF. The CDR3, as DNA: TGTGCCAGCAGTCCAATGGGACAGAACATGAACACTGAAGCTTTCTTT.

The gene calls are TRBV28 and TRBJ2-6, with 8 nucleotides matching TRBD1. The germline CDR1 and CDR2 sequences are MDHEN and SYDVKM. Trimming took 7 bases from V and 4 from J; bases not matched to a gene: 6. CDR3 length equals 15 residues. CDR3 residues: CASTSGGAGANVLTF. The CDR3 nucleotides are TGTGCCAGCACCTCAGGGGGCGCCGGGGCCAACGTCCTGACTTTC.

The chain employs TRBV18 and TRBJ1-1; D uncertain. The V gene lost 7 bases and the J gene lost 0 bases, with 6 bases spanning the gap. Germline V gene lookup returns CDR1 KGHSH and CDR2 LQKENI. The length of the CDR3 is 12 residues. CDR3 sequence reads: CASLVLNTEAFF. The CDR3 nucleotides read TGTGCCAGCTTAGTTCTGAACACTGAAGCTTTCTTT.

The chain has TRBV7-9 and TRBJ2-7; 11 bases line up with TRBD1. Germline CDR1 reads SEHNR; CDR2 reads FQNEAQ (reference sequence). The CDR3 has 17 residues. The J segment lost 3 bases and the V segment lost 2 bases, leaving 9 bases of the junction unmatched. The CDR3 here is CASSLLKGGTGGYEQYF. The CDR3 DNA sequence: TGTGCCAGCAGCTTATTAAAAGGTGGGACAGGGGGCTACGAGCAGTACTTC.

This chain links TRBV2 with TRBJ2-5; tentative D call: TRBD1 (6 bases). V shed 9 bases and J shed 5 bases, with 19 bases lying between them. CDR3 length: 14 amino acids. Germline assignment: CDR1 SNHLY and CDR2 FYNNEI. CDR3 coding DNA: TGTGCCAGGGATATATACTCAACAGGGGAGACCCAGTACTTC. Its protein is CARDIYSTGETQYF.